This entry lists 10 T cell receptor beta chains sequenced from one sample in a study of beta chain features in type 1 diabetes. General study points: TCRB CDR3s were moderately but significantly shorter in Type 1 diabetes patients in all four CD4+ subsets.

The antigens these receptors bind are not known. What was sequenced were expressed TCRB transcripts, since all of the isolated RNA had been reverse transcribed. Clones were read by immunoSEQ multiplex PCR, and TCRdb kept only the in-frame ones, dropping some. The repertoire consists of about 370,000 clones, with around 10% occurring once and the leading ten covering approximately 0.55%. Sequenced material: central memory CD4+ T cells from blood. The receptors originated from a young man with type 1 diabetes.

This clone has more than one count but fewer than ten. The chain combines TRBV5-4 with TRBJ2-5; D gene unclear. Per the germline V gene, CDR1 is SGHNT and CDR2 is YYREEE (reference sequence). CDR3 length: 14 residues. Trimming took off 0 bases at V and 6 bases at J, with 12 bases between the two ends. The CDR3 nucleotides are TGTGCCAGCAGCTTGGAAGTAAGGGAAAAGACCCAGTACTTC. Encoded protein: CASSLEVREKTQYF.

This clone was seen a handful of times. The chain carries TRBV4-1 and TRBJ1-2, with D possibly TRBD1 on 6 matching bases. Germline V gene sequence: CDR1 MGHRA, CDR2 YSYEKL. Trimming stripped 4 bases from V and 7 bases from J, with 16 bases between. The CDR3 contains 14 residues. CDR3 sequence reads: CASSPNRESAGYTF. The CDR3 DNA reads TGCGCCAGCAGCCCCAACAGGGAGTCAGCTGGCTACACCTTC.

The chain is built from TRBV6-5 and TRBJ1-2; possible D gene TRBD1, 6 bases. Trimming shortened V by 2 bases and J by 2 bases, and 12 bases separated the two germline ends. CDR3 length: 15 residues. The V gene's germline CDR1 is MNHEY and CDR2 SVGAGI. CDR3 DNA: TGTGCCAGCAGTTACCCTGGGCAGGGGAACTATGGCTACACCTTC. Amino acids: CASSYPGQGNYGYTF.

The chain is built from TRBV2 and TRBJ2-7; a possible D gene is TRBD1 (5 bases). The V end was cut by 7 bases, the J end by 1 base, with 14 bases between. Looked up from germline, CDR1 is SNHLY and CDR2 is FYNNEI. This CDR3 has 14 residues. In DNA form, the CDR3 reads TGTGCCAGCATGACGGACAAGGCTTCCTACGAGCAGTACTTC. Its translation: CASMTDKASYEQYF.

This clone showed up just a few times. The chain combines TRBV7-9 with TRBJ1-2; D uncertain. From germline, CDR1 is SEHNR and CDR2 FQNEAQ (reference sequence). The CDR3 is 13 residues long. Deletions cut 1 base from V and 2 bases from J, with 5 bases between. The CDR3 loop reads CASSLDLNYGYTF. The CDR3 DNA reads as TGTGCCAGCAGCTTAGATCTCAACTATGGCTACACCTTC.

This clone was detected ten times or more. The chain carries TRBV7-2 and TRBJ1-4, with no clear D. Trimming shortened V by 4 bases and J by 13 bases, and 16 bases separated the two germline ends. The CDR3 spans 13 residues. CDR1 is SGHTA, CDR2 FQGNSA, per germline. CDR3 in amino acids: CASSSPREGGLFF. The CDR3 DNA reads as TGTGCCAGCAGCTCCCCCCGGGAGGGAGGACTGTTTTTT.

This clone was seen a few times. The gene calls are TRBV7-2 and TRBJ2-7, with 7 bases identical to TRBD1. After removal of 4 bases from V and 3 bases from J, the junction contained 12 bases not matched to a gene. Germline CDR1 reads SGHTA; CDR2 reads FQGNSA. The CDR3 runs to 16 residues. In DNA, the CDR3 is TGTGCCAGCAGCTCCTCGACAGGGTCTATTCACTACGAGCAGTACTTC. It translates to CASSSSTGSIHYEQYF.

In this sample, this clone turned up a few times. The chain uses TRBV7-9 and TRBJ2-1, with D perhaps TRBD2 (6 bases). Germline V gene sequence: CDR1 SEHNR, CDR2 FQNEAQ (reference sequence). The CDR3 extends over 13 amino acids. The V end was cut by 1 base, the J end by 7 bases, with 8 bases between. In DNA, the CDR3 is TGTGCCAGCAGCTTAGGGGGGGAGAATGAGCAGTTCTTC. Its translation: CASSLGGENEQFF.

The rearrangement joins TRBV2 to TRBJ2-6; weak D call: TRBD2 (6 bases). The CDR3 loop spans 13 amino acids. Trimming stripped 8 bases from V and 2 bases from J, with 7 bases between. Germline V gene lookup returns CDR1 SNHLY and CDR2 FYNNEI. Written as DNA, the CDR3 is TGTGCCAGCGGCGGGACTGGGGCCAACGTCCTGACTTTC. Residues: CASGGTGANVLTF.

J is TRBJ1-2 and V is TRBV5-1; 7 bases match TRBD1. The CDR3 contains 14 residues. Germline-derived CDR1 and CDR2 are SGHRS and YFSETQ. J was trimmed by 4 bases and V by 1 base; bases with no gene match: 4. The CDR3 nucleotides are TGCGCCAGCAGCTTGCAGGGGGAGACCTATGGCTACACCTTC. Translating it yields CASSLQGETYGYTF.